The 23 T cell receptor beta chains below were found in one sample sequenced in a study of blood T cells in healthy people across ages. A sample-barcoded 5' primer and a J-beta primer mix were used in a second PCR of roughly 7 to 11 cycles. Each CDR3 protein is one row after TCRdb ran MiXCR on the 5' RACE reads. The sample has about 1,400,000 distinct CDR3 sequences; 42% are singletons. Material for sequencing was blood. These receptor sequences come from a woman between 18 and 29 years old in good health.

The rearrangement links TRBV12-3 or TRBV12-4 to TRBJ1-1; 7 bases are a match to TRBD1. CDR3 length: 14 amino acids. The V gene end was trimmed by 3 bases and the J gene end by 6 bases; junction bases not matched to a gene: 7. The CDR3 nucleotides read TGTGCCAGCAGTTTGTGGGACAGAGGATCTGAAGCTTTCTTT. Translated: CASSLWDRGSEAFF.

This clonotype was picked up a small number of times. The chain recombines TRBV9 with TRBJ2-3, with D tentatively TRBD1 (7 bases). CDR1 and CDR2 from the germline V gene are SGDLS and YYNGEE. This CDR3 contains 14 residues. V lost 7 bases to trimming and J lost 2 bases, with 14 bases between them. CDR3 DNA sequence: TGTGCCAGCGGGGCGGGACAGCCCACAGATACGCAGTATTTT. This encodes CASGAGQPTDTQYF.

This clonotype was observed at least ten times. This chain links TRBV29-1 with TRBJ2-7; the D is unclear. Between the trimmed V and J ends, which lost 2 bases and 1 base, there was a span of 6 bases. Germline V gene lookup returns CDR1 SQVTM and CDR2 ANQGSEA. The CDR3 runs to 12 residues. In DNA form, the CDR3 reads TGCAGCGTTGAAACGTTTTCCTACGAGCAGTACTTC. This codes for CSVETFSYEQYF.

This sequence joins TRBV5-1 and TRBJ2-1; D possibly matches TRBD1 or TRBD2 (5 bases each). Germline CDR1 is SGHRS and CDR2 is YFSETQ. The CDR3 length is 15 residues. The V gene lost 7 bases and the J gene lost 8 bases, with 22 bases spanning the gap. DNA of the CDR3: TGCGCCAGCCACCCTGGGGGATTTTGTGTTGATGAGCAGTTCTTC. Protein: CASHPGGFCVDEQFF.

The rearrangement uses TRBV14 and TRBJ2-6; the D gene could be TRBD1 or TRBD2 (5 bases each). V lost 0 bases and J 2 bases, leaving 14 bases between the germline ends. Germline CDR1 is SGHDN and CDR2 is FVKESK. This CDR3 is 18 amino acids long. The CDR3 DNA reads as TGTGCCAGCAGCCAAGATCGTGGGGGACCAACTGGGGCCAACGTCCTGACTTTC. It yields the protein CASSQDRGGPTGANVLTF.

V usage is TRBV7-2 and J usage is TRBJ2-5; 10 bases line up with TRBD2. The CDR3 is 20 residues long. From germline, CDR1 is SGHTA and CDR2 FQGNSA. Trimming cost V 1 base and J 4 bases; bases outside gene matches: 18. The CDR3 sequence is CASSLVLASGSFRLTETQYF. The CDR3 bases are TGTGCCAGCAGCTTAGTGCTTGCTAGCGGGAGTTTTCGTTTGACAGAGACCCAGTACTTC.

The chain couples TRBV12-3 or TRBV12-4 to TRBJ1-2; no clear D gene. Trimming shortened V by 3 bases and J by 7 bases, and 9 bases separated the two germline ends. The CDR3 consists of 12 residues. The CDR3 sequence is CASSFRMGGYTF. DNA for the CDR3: TGTGCCAGCAGTTTCCGAATGGGTGGCTACACCTTC.

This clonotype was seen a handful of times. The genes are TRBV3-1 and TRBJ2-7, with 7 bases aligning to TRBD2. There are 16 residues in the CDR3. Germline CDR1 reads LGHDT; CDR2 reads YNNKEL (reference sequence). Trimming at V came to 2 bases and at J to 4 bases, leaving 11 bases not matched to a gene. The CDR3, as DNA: TGTGCCAGCAGCCAACCCCTGGGAGGGGAGGCTTACGAGCAGTACTTC. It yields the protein CASSQPLGGEAYEQYF.

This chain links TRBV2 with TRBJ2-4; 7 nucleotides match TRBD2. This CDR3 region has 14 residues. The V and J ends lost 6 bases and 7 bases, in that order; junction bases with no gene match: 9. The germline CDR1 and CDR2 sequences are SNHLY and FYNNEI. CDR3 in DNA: TGTGCCAGCAGAGTCTGGCGGGAGAGTAACATTCAGTACTTC. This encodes CASRVWRESNIQYF.

The CDR3 DNA sequence: TGTGCCAGCATGGTAAGGCAGAACACTGAAGCTTTCTTT. Translated, it gives CASMVRQNTEAFF. This chain links TRBV6-1 with TRBJ1-1; D call uncertain. The length of the CDR3 is 13 residues. V lost 7 bases and J 1 base, leaving 10 bases between the germline ends. Germline V gives CDR1 MNHNS, CDR2 SASEGT.

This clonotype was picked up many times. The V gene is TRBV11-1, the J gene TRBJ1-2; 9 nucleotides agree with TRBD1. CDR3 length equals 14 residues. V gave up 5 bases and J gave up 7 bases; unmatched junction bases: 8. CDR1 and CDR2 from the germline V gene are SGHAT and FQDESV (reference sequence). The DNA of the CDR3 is TGTGCCAGCAGCGTCGGACAGGGGCTAGGTGGCTACACCTTC. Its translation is CASSVGQGLGGYTF. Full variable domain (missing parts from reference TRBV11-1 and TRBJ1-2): EAEVAQSPRYKITEKSQAVAFWCDPISGHATLYWYRQILGQGPELLVQFQDESVVDDSQLPKDRFSAERLKGVDSTLKIQPAELGDSAMYLCASSVGQGLGGYTFGSGTRLTVV.

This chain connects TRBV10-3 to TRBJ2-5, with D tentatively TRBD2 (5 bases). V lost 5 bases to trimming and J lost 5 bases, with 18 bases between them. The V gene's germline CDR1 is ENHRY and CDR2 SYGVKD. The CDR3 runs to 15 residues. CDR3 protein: CAISPGTINRETQYF. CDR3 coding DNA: TGTGCCATCAGTCCGGGAACTATAAATCGGGAGACCCAGTACTTC.

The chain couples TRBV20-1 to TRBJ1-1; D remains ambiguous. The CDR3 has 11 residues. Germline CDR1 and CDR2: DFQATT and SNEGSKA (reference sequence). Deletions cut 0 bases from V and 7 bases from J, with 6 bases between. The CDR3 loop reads CSARDTDEAFF. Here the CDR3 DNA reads TGCAGTGCTAGAGACACGGATGAAGCTTTCTTT.

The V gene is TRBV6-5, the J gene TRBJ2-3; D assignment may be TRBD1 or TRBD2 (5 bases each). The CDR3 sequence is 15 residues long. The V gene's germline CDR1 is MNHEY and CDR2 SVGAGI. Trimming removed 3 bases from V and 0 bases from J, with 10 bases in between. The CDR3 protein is CASSYYGASTDTQYF. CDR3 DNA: TGTGCCAGCAGTTATTACGGGGCTAGCACAGATACGCAGTATTTT.

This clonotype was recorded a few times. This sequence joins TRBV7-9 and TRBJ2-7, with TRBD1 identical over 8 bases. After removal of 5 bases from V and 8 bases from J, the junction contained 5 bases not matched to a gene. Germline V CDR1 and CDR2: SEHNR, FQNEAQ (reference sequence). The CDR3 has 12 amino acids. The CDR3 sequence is CASSDGQGKQYF. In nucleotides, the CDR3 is TGTGCCAGCAGCGACGGACAGGGCAAGCAGTACTTC. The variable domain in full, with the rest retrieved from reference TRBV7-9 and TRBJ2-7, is DTGVSQNPRHKITKRGQNVTFRCDPISEHNRLYWYRQTLGQGPEFLTYFQNEAQLEKSRLLSDRFSAERPKGSFSTLEIQRTEQGDSAMYLCASSDGQGKQYFGPGTRLTVT.

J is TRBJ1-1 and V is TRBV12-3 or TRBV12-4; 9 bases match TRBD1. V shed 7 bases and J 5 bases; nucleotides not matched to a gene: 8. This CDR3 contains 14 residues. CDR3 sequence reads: CASNPTGGGTEAFF. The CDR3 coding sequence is TGTGCCAGCAACCCAACAGGGGGCGGGACTGAAGCTTTCTTT.

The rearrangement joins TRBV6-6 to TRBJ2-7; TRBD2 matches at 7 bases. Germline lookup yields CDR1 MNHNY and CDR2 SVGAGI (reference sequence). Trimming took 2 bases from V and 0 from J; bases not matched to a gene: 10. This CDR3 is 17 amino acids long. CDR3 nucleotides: TGTGCCAGCAGTTACGCCTTGGGAGGGTCGAGCTCCTACGAGCAGTACTTC. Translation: CASSYALGGSSSYEQYF.

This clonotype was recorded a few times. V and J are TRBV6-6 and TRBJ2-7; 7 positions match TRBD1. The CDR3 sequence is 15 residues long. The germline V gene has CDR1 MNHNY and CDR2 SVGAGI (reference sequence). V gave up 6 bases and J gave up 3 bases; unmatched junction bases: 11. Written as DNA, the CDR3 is TGTGCCAGCAGAACGACAGGGAAGAGAGTCTACGAGCAGTACTTC. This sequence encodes CASRTTGKRVYEQYF.

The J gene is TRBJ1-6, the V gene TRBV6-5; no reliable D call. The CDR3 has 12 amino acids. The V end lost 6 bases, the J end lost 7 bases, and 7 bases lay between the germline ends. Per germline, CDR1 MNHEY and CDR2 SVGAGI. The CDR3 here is CASRTANSPLHF. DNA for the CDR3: TGTGCCAGCAGGACGGCCAATTCACCCCTCCACTTT.

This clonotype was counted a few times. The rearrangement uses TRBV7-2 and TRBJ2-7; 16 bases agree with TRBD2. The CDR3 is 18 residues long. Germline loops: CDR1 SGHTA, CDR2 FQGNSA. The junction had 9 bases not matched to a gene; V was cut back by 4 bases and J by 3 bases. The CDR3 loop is CASSSRRGLAGGSYEQYF. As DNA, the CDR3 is TGTGCCAGCAGCTCCCGCCGGGGACTAGCGGGAGGGAGCTACGAGCAGTACTTC.

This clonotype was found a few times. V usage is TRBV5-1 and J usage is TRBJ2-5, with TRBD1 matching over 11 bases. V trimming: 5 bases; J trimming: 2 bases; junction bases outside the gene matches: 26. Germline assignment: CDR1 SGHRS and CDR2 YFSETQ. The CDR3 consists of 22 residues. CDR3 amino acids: CASSSGTGGTSGSPGIQETQYF. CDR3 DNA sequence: TGCGCCAGCAGTTCCGGGACAGGGGGTACTAGCGGTAGTCCGGGAATACAAGAGACCCAGTACTTC.

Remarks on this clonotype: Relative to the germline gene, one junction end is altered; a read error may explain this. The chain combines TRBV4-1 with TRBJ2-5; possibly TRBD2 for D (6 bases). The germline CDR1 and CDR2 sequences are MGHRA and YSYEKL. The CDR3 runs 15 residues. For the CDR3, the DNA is TGCGCCGGCAGCCATCCGGGACTCTCCCTGGAGACCCAGTACTTC. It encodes CAGSHPGLSLETQYF.

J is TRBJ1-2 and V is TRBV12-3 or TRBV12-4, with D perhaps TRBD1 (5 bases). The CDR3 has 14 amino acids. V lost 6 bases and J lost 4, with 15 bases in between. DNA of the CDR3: TGTGCCAGCAGCCCAGCAGGGCCAGCCTATGGCTACACCTTC. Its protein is CASSPAGPAYGYTF.